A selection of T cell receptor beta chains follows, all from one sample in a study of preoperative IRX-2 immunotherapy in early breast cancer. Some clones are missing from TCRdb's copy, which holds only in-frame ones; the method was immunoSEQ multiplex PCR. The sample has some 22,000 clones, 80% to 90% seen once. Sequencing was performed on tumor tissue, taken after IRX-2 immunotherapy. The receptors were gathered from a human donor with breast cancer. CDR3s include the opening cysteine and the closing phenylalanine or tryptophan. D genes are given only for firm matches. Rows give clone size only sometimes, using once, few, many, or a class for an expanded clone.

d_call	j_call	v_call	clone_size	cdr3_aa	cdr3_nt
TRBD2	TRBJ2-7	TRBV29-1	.	CSVGMGGGGPYEQYF	TGCAGCGTTGGTATGGGCGGGGGGGGGCCCTACGAGCAGTACTTC
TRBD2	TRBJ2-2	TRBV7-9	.	CASSLPAGGFFGELFF	TGTGCCAGCAGCTTACCGGCGGGGGGCTTCTTCGGGGAGCTGTTTTTT
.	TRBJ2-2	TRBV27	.	CASSLFRLNTGELFF	TGTGCCAGCAGTTTATTTCGGCTAAACACCGGGGAGCTGTTTTTT
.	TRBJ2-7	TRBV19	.	CASSINGYEQYF	TGTGCCAGTAGTATAAATGGGTACGAGCAGTACTTC
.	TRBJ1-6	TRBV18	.	CASSPTDVTYNSPLHF	TGTGCCAGCTCACCGACCGACGTAACCTATAATTCACCCCTCCACTTT
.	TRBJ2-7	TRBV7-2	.	CASSFWGHPSSYEQYF	TGTGCCAGCAGCTTTTGGGGGCACCCGAGCTCCTACGAGCAGTACTTC
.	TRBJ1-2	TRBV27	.	CASSLSGGSYGYTF	TGTGCCAGCAGTTTATCGGGAGGATCCTATGGCTACACCTTC
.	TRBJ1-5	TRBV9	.	CASSVGSYQPQHF	TGTGCCAGCAGCGTTGGGTCGTATCAGCCCCAGCATTTT
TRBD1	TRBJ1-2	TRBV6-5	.	CASSYSLDRHYGYTF	TGTGCCAGCAGTTACTCCCTGGACAGGCACTATGGCTACACCTTC
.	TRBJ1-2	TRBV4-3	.	CASSQDTASYGYTF	TGCGCCAGCAGCCAAGATACCGCTAGCTATGGCTACACCTTC
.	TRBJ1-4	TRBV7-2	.	CASSNSAFIEKLFF	TGTGCCAGCAGTAACAGCGCCTTTATCGAAAAACTGTTTTTT
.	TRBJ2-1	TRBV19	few	CASRAGAYNEQFF	TGTGCCAGTAGGGCAGGGGCGTACAATGAGCAGTTCTTC
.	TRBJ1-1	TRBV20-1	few	CSATMNTEAFF	TGCAGTGCAACCATGAACACTGAAGCTTTCTTT
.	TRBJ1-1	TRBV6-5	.	CASSYHGRGTEAFF	TGTGCCAGCAGTTACCACGGCAGGGGCACTGAAGCTTTCTTT
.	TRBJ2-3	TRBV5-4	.	CASSSGQTGTDTQYF	TGTGCCAGCAGCTCGGGGCAAACCGGCACAGATACGCAGTATTTT
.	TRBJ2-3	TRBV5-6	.	CASSLGRGEIDTQYF	TGTGCCAGCAGCTTAGGCAGGGGCGAAATAGATACGCAGTATTTT
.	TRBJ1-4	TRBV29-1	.	CSARGGEKLFF	TGCAGCGCCAGGGGCGGTGAAAAACTGTTTTTT
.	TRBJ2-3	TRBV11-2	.	CASTPGGSTDTQYF	TGTGCCAGCACCCCCGGCGGCAGCACAGATACGCAGTATTTT
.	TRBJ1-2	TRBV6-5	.	CASSYARDINYGYTF	TGTGCCAGCAGTTACGCACGGGATATTAACTATGGCTACACCTTC
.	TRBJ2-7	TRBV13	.	CASSLGNSYEQYF	TGTGCCAGCAGCTTAGGGAACTCCTACGAGCAGTACTTC
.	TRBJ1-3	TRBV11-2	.	CASSFAGVGNTIYF	TGTGCCAGCAGCTTTGCAGGGGTCGGAAACACCATATATTTT
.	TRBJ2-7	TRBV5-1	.	CASSLAGDSYEQYF	TGCGCCAGCAGCTTGGCGGGAGATTCCTACGAGCAGTACTTC
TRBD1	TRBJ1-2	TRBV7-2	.	CASSLGQHGYTF	TGTGCCAGCAGCCTGGGACAGCATGGCTACACCTTC
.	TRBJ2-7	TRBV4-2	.	CASSSPGSYEQYF	TGTGCCAGCAGCTCCCCGGGCTCCTACGAGCAGTACTTC
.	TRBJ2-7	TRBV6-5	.	CASSYSQGVREYF	TGTGCCAGCAGTTACTCTCAAGGGGTTCGGGAGTACTTC
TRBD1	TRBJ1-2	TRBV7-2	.	CASRLNRGVGGYTF	TGTGCCAGCAGACTGAACAGGGGAGTGGGAGGCTACACCTTC
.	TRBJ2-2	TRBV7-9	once	CASSLGNTGELFF	TGTGCCAGCAGCTTGGGGAACACCGGGGAGCTGTTTTTT
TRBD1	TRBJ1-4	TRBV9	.	CASGSGTGHEKLFF	TGTGCCAGCGGATCCGGGACAGGGCATGAAAAACTGTTTTTT
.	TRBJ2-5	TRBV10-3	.	CASGRDGVETQYF	TGTGCCTCCGGTAGGGATGGGGTAGAGACCCAGTACTTC
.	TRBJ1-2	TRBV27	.	CASSLRARQTFYGYTF	TGTGCCAGCAGTTTAAGGGCGCGACAGACCTTCTATGGCTACACCTTC
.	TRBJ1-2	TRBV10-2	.	CASTPIANYGYTF	TGCGCCAGCACTCCGATAGCTAACTATGGCTACACCTTC
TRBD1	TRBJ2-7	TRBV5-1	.	CASSFVRGRVNEQYF	TGCGCCAGCAGCTTCGTCAGGGGGCGGGTAAACGAGCAGTACTTC
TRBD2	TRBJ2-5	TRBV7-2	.	CASSFRRGGGETQYF	TGTGCCAGCAGCTTCCGGCGGGGGGGCGGAGAGACCCAGTACTTC
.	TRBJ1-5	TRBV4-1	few	CASSQGIDQPQHF	TGCGCCAGCAGCCAAGGGATTGACCAGCCCCAGCATTTT
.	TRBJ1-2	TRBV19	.	CASSMGGDNYGYTF	TGTGCCAGTAGTATGGGGGGAGATAACTATGGCTACACCTTC
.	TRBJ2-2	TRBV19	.	CASIRRGPNTGELFF	TGTGCCAGTATCCGGCGGGGGCCGAACACCGGGGAGCTGTTTTTT
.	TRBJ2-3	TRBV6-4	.	CASSDFRTDTQYF	TGTGCCAGCAGTGACTTCAGGACTGATACGCAGTATTTT
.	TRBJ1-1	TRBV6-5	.	CASSYYVGSGAEAFF	TGTGCCAGCAGTTACTATGTGGGGAGCGGGGCTGAAGCTTTCTTT
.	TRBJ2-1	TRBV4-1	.	CASSQWVEQFF	TGCGCCAGCAGCCAATGGGTTGAGCAGTTCTTC
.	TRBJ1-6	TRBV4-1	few	CASSQGLVPLHF	TGCGCCAGCAGCCAAGGATTAGTACCCCTCCACTTT
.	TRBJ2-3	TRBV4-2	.	CASSQDRNTQYF	TGTGCCAGCAGCCAAGATCGAAATACGCAGTATTTT
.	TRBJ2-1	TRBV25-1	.	CASSEYTPHMTYNEQFF	TGTGCCAGCAGTGAATATACCCCGCATATGACCTACAATGAGCAGTTCTTC
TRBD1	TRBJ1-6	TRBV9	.	CASSVGTGVSPLHF	TGTGCCAGCAGCGTCGGGACAGGGGTTTCACCCCTCCACTTT
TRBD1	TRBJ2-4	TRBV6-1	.	CASSAPGSGGAKNIQYF	TGTGCCAGCAGTGCCCCCGGGTCAGGGGGAGCCAAAAACATTCAGTACTTC
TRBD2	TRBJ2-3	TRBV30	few	CAWSGLAGVTDTQYF	TGTGCCTGGAGTGGCCTAGCGGGGGTCACAGATACGCAGTATTTT
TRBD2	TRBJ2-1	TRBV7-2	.	CASSSWTSGGGNEQFF	TGTGCCAGCAGCTCCTGGACTAGCGGGGGAGGGAATGAGCAGTTCTTC
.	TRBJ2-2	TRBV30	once	CAWSRVPGELFF	TGTGCCTGGAGTAGGGTCCCCGGGGAGCTGTTTTTT
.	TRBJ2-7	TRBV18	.	CASSPAGAYEQYF	TGTGCCAGCTCACCAGCCGGGGCCTACGAGCAGTACTTC
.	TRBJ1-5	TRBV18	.	CASSPGEEQPQHF	TGTGCCAGCTCACCAGGGGAGGAACAGCCCCAGCATTTT
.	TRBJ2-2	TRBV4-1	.	CASSHQGGTGELFF	TGCGCCAGCAGCCACCAGGGCGGCACCGGGGAGCTGTTTTTT